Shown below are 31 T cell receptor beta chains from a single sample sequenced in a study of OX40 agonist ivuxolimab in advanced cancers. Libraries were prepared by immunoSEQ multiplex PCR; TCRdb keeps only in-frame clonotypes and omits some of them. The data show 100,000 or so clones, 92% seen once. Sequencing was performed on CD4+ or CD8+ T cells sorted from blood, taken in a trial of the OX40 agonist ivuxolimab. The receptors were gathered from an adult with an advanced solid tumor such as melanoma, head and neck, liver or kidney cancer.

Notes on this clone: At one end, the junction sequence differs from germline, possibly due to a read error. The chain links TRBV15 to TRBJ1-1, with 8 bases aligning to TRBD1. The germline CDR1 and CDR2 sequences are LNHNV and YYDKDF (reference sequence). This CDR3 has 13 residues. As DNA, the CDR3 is TGTGCCACACGACAGGGGAGTTACACTGAAGTTTTCTTT. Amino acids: CATRQGSYTEVFF.

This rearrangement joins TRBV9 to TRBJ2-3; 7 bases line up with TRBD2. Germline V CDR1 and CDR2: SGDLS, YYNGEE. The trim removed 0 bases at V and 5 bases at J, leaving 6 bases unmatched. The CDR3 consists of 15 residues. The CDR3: CASSVGGLVGDTQYF. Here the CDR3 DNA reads TGTGCCAGCAGCGTAGGAGGACTAGTAGGAGATACGCAGTATTTT.

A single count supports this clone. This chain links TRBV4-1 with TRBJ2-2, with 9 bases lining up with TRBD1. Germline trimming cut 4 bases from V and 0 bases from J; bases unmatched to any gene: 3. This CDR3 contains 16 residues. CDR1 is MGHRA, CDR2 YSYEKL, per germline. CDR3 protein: CASSPRTGANTGELFF. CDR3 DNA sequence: TGCGCCAGCAGCCCCAGGACAGGGGCGAACACCGGGGAGCTGTTTTTT.

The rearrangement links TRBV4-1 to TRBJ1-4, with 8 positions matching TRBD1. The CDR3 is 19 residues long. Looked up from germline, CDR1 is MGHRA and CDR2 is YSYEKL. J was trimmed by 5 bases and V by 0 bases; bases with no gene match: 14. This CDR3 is CASSQDTILTGEENEKLFF. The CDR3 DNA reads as TGCGCCAGCAGCCAAGATACAATCCTGACAGGGGAGGAAAATGAAAAACTGTTTTTT.

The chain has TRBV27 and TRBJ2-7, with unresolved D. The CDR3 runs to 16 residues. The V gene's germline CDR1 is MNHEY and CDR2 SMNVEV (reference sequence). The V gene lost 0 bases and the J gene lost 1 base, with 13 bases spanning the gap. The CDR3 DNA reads TGTGCCAGCAGTTTATCATGGCAGGTTGGATCCTACGAGCAGTACTTC. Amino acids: CASSLSWQVGSYEQYF.

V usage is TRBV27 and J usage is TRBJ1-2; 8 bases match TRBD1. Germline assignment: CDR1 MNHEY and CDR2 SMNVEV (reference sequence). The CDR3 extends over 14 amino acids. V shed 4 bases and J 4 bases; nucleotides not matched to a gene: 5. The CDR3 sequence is CASSYGQGTYGYTF. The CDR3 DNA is TGTGCCAGCAGTTACGGACAGGGCACCTATGGCTACACCTTC.

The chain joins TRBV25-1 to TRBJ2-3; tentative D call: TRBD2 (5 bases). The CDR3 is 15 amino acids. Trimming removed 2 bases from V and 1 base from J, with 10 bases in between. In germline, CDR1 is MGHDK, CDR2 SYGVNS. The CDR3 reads CASSELHGGTDTQYF. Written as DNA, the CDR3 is TGTGCCAGCAGTGAACTCCACGGGGGCACAGATACGCAGTATTTT.

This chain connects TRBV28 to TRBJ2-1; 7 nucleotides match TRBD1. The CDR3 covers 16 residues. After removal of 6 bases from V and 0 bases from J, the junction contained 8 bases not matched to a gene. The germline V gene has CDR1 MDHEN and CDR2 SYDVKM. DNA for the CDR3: TGTGCCAGCAGACTGAGACAGGGCCGCTCCTACAATGAGCAGTTCTTC. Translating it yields CASRLRQGRSYNEQFF.

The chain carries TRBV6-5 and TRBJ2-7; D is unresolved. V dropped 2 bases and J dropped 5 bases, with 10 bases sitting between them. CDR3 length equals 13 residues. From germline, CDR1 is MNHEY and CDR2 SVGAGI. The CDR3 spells CASSYGNIDEQYF. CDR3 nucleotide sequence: TGTGCCAGCAGTTACGGGAATATTGACGAGCAGTACTTC.

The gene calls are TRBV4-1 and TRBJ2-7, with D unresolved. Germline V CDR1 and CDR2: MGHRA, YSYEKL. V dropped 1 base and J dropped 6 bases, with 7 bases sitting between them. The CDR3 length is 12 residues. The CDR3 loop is CASSQVLGEQYF. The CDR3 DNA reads TGCGCCAGCAGCCAAGTCCTCGGCGAGCAGTACTTC.

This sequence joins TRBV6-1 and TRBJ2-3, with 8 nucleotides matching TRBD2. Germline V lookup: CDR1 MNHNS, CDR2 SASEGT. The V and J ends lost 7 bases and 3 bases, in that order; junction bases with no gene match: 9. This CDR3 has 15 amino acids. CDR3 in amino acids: CASTTWSGRTDTQYF. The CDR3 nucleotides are TGTGCCAGCACTACATGGAGCGGGAGAACAGATACGCAGTATTTT.

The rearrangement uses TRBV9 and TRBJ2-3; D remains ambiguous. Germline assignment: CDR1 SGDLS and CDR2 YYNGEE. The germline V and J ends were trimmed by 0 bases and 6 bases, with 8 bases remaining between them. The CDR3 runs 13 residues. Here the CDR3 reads CASSVEFWDTQYF. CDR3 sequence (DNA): TGTGCCAGCAGCGTAGAATTTTGGGATACGCAGTATTTT.

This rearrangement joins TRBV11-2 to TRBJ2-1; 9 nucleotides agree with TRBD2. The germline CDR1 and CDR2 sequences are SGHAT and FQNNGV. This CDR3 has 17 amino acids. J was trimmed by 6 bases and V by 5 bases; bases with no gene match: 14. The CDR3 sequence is CASSPRSLAGPGNEQFF. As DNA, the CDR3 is TGTGCCAGCAGCCCACGGTCTCTAGCGGGGCCCGGCAATGAGCAGTTCTTC.

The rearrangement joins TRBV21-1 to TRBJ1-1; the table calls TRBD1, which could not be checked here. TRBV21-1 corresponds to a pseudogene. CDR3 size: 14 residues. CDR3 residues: CASSRGQGKTEAFF. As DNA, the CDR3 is TGTGCCAGCAGCAGAGGACAGGGCAAGACTGAAGCTTTCTTT.

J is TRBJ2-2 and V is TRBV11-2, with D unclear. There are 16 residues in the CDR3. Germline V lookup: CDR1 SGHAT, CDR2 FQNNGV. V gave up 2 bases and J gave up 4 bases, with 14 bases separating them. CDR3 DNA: TGTGCCAGCAGCTTAATCCCCTTAACGCCCACCGGGGAGCTGTTTTTT. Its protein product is CASSLIPLTPTGELFF.

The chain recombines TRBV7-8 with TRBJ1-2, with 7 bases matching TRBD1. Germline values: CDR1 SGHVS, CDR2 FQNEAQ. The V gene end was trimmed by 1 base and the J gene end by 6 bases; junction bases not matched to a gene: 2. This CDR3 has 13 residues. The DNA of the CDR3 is TGTGCCAGCAGCTTAGGAGGGGGCGATGGCTACACCTTC. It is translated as CASSLGGGDGYTF.

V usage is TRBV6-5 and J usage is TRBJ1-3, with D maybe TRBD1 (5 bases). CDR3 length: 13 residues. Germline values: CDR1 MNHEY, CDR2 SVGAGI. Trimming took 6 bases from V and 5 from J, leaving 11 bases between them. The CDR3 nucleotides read TGTGCCAGCAGACGGGGACTTCGAAACACCATATATTTT. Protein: CASRRGLRNTIYF.

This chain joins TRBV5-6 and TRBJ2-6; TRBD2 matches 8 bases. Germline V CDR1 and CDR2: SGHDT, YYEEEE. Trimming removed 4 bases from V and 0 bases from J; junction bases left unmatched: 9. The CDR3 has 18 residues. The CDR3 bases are TGTGCCAGCAGCATACTAGCGGAGCCAAGCTCTGGGGCCAACGTCCTGACTTTC. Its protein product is CASSILAEPSSGANVLTF. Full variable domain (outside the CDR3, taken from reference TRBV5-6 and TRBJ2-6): DAGVTQSPTHLIKTRGQQVTLRCSPKSGHDTVSWYQQALGQGPQFIFQYYEEEERQRGNFPDRFSGHQFPNYSSELNVNALLLGDSALYLCASSILAEPSSGANVLTFGAGSRLTVL.

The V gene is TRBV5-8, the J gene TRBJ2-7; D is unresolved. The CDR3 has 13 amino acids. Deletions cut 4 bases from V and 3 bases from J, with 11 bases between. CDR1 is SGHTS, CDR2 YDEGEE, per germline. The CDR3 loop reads CASSPSPHYEQYF. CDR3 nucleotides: TGTGCCAGCAGCCCTTCCCCTCACTACGAGCAGTACTTC.

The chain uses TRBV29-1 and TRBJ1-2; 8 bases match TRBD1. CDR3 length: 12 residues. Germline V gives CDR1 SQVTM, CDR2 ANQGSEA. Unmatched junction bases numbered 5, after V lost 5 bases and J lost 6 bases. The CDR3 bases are TGCAGCGTTTTGACAGGGGCTAATGGCTACACCTTC. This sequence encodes CSVLTGANGYTF.

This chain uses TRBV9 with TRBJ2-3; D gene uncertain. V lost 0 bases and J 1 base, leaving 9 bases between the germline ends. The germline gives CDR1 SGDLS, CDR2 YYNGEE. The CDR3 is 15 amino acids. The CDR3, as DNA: TGTGCCAGCAGCGTAGGAGTAGCAGGCACAGATACGCAGTATTTT. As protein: CASSVGVAGTDTQYF.

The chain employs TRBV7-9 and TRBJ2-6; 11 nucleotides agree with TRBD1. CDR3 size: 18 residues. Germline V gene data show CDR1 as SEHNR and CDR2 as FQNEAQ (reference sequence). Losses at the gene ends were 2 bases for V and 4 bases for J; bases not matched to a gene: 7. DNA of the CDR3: TGTGCCAGCAGCTTATCGAGGACAGGGGGCAAAGGGGCCAACGTCCTGACTTTC. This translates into CASSLSRTGGKGANVLTF.

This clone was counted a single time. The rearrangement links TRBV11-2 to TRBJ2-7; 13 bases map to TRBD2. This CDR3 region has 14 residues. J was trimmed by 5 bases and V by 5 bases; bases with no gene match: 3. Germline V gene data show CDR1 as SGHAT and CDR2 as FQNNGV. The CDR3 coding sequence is TGTGCCAGCAGCCCACTAGCGGGGGGGGACGAGCAGTACTTC. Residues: CASSPLAGGDEQYF.

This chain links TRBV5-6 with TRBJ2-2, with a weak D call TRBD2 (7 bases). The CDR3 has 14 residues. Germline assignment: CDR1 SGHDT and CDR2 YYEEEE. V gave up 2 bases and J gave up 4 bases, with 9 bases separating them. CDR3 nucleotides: TGTGCCAGCAGCTTCGGGGGGCTCACCGGGGAGCTGTTTTTT. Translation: CASSFGGLTGELFF.

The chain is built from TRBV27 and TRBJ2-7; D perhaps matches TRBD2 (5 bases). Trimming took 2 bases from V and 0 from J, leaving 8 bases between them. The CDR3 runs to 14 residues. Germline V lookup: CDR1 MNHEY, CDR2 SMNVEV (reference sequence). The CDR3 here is CASSLGLLSYEQYF. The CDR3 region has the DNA TGTGCCAGCAGTTTAGGACTCCTCTCCTACGAGCAGTACTTC.

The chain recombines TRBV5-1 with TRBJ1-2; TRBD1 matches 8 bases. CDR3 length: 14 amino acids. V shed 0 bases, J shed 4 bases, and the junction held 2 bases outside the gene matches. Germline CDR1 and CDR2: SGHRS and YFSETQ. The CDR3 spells CASSLETGAYGYTF. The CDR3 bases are TGCGCCAGCAGCTTGGAGACAGGGGCCTATGGCTACACCTTC.

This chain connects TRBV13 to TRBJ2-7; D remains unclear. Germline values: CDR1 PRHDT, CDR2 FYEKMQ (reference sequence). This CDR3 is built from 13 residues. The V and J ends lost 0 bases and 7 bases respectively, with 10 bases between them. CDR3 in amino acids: CASSLGRTREQYF. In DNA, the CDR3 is TGTGCCAGCAGCTTAGGTAGGACGAGAGAGCAGTACTTC.

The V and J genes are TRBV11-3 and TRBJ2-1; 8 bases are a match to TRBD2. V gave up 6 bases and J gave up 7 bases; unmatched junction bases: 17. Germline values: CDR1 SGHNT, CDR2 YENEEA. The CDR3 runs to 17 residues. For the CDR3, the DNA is TGTGCCAGCAGTCCCGCGCTAGCGGGTGATGAAAGGAATGAGCAGTTCTTC. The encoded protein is CASSPALAGDERNEQFF.

CDR3 protein: CASSAPSGRGNEQFF. DNA for the CDR3: TGTGCCAGCAGCGCCCCTAGCGGGAGAGGTAATGAGCAGTTCTTC. The chain links TRBV9 to TRBJ2-1; 10 bases match TRBD2. Germline V gene sequence: CDR1 SGDLS, CDR2 YYNGEE. The junction had 7 bases not matched to a gene; V was cut back by 3 bases and J by 7 bases. The CDR3 runs 15 residues.

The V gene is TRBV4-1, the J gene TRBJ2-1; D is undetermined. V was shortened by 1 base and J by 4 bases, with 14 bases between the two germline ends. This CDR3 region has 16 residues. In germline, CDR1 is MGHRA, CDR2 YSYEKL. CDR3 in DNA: TGCGCCAGCAGCCAAGTTCATTCAAACCCTTACAATGAGCAGTTCTTC. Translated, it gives CASSQVHSNPYNEQFF.

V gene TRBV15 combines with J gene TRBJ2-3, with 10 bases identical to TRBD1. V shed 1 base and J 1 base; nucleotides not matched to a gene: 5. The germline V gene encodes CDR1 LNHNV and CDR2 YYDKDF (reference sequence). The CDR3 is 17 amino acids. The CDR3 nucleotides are TGTGCCACCAGCAGAGGTTGGGGGACAGGGGGCACAGATACGCAGTATTTT. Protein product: CATSRGWGTGGTDTQYF.